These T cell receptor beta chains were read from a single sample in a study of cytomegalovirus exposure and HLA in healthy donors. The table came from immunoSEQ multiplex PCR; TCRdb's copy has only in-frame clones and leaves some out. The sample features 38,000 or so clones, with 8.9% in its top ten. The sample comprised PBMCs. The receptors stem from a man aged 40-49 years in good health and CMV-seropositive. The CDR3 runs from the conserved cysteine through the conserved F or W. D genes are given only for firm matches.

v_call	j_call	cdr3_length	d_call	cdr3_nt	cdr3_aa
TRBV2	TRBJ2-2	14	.	TGTGCCAGCAGTGAAGTAGGGGTCGCCGGGGAGCTGTTTTTT	CASSEVGVAGELFF
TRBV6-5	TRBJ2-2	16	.	TGTGCCAGCAGTTACTCGAGACATACGAACACCGGGGAGCTGTTTTTT	CASSYSRHTNTGELFF
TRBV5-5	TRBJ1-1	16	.	TGTGCCAGCAGCCGAGGACAGCCGAGCATGAACACTGAAGCTTTCTTT	CASSRGQPSMNTEAFF
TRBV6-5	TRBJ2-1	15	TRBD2	TGTGCCAGCAGTTACTCGGCGGGAGGCGGCAATGAGCAGTTCTTC	CASSYSAGGGNEQFF
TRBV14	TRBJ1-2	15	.	TGTGCCAGCAGCCGAAACCTTGCCTCAACGGGAGGCTACACCTTC	CASSRNLASTGGYTF
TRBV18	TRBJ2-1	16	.	TGTGCCAGCTCACCACCGAACGTCAGAGGATACAATGAGCAGTTCTTC	CASSPPNVRGYNEQFF
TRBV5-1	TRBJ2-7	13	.	TGCGCCAGCAGAGACGGGTACTCCTACGAGCAGTACTTC	CASRDGYSYEQYF
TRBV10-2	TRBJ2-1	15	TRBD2	TGCGCCAGCAGTGTCGGGACTAGCGGGAGGGGTGAGCAGTTCTTC	CASSVGTSGRGEQFF
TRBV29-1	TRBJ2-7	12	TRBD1	TGCAGCGGGGGACAGGGGATGGACGAGCAGTACTTC	CSGGQGMDEQYF
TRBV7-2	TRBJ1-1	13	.	TGTGCCAGCAGCTTTGACAAGAACACTGAAGCTTTCTTT	CASSFDKNTEAFF
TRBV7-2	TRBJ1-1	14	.	TGTGCCAGCAGCCACCAGACATGGAACACTGAAGCTTTCTTT	CASSHQTWNTEAFF
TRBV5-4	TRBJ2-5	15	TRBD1	TGTGCCAGCAGCTTGGACAGGGGGCGTATGGGGACCCAGTACTTC	CASSLDRGRMGTQYF
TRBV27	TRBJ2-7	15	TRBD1	TGTGCCAGCAGTCATTCTGGGACAGGGTCGGACGAGCAGTACTTC	CASSHSGTGSDEQYF
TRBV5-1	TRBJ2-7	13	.	TGCGCCAGCAGCTTGCAGGGGTCCCCCGAGCAGTACTTC	CASSLQGSPEQYF
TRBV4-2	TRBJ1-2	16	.	TGTGCCAGCAGCCAAGATCTGACAACATCCGACTATGGCTACACCTTC	CASSQDLTTSDYGYTF
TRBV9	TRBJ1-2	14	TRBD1	TGTGCCAGCAGTGCCGGGACAGGGAACTATGGCTACACCTTC	CASSAGTGNYGYTF
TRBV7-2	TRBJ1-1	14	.	TGTGCCAGCAGCTTAGCCACAGTGAACACTGAAGCTTTCTTT	CASSLATVNTEAFF
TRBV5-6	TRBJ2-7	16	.	TGTGCCAGCAGCTTGGCCCTAGGATCCCAAAGCTACGAGCAGTACTTC	CASSLALGSQSYEQYF
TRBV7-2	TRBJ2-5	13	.	TGTGCCAGCAGCTTTCAGGAACGAGAGACCCAGTACTTC	CASSFQERETQYF
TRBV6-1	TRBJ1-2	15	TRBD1	TGTGCCAGCAGTGTGACAGGGCCGGGCGTCTATGGCTACACCTTC	CASSVTGPGVYGYTF
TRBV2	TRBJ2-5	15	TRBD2	TGTGCCAGCAGTGAAGCTAGCGGGAGTAGGGAGACCCAGTACTTC	CASSEASGSRETQYF
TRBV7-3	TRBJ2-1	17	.	TGTGCCAGCAGCTTAAGGGGGCCAAAACAGGGTACCCATGAGCAGTTCTTC	CASSLRGPKQGTHEQFF
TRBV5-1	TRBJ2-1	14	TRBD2	TGCGCCAGCAGCTTGGGGCTAGCGGAAAGCAAGCAGTTCTTC	CASSLGLAESKQFF
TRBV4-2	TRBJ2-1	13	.	TGTGCCAGCAGCCAACGACAGTCATCTGAGCAGTTCTTC	CASSQRQSSEQFF
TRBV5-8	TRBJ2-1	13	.	TGTGCCAGCAGCCTTCCCGGAGCTGCGGAGCAGTTCTTC	CASSLPGAAEQFF
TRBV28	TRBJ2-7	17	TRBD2	TGTGCCAGCAGTCCTACTGGCGGGGGAAAATCTCCGTACGAGCAGTACTTC	CASSPTGGGKSPYEQYF
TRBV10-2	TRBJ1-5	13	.	TGCGCCAGCAGCCCAGACACTCATCAGCCCCAGCATTTT	CASSPDTHQPQHF
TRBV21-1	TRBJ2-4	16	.	TGTGCCAGCAGTGAGAGGACAGGGCCCAGGTTCGGCATTCAGTACTTC	CASSERTGPRFGIQYF
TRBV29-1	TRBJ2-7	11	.	TGCAGCGTTGCAAGCTCCTACGAGCAGTACTTC	CSVASSYEQYF
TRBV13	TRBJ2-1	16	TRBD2	TGTGCCAGCCCAGATCGACTAGCGGTACACTACAATGAGCAGTTCTTC	CASPDRLAVHYNEQFF
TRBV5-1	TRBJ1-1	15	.	TGCGCCAGCAGCGGCATCCAAGCTCAGGACACTGAAGCTTTCTTT	CASSGIQAQDTEAFF
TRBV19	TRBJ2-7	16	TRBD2	TGTGCCAGTAGCACGGGACTAGCGGGACTTCACTACGAGCAGTACTTC	CASSTGLAGLHYEQYF
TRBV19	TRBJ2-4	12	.	TGTGCCAGTAGTAATCCAGGGGACATTCAGTACTTC	CASSNPGDIQYF
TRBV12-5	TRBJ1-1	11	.	TGTGCTAGTGGTTTGGGACAGGCGGCTTTCTTT	CASGLGQAAFF
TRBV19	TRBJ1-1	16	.	TGTGCCAGTAGTATAGTAGGGAGGGGCATGAACACTGAAGCTTTCTTT	CASSIVGRGMNTEAFF
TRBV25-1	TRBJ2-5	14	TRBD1	TGTGCCAGCAGCCAACAGGGGGCAAAAGAGACCCAGTACTTC	CASSQQGAKETQYF
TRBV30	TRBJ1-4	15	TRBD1	TGTGCCTGGAGTGGGGGGACAGGGATGGGGGAAAAACTGTTTTTT	CAWSGGTGMGEKLFF
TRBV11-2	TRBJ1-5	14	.	TGTGCCAGCAGCTCCTTACAGGGTAAACAGCCCCAGCATTTT	CASSSLQGKQPQHF
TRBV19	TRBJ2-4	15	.	TGTGCCAGTAGTATTTCCAGGGTAGCCAAAAACATTCAGTACTTC	CASSISRVAKNIQYF
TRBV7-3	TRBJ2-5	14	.	TGTGCCAGCAGCTTATGGGGGGACCAAGAGACCCAGTACTTC	CASSLWGDQETQYF
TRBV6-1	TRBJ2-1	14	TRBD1	TGTGCCAGCAGTGCCAGGGGGCTCTACAATGAGCAGTTCTTC	CASSARGLYNEQFF